This TCR beta chain was captured by sequencing in a study of shared clonotypes between healthy human individuals. General study points: How much donors shared clonotypes was expected to be affected by sequencing depth.

With respect to this clone: The antigen is unknown.

Trimming took 6 bases from V and 2 from J; bases not matched to a gene: 12. Germline V gene data show CDR1 as MGHRA and CDR2 as YSYEKL. The CDR3 is 16 residues long. The method was immunoSEQ multiplex PCR; TCRdb's version includes in-frame clones alone and lacks a portion of them. The sample yields about 470,000 clones, around 79% seen once. The sequenced sample was PBMCs. V is TRBV4-1 and J is TRBJ2-7; 8 nucleotides line up with TRBD2. The TCR originated in a woman in her thirties or forties in good health. Some clones in this sample may be carry-over from other donors' samples. This CDR3 reads CASSDYIGTRAYEQYF. The CDR3 DNA reads as TGCGCCAGCAGTGATTACATCGGGACTAGGGCCTACGAGCAGTACTTC.